Following are 27 T cell receptor beta chains from one sample sequenced in a study of blood T cell repertoires in COVID-19. The data were produced by immunoSEQ multiplex PCR, yet TCRdb's version contains in-frame clones alone and is incomplete. Of approximately 74,000 clones detected, 88% appear once; the ten largest clones hold under 2%. Sequenced sample: peripheral blood. Every receptor here comes from a woman at least 80 years old with active or convalescent COVID-19.

This clone was seen more than once but under ten times. CDR3 sequence reads: CASSIDPSGEETQYF. In nucleotides, the CDR3 is TGTGCCAGTAGTATAGATCCTAGCGGGGAAGAGACCCAGTACTTC. The V call is TRBV19, the J call TRBJ2-5; TRBD2 aligns across 9 bases. This CDR3 has 15 residues. Germline assignment: CDR1 LNHDA and CDR2 SQIVND (reference sequence). V lost 0 bases, J lost 3 bases, and 2 bases stayed unmatched.

This clone has only a few counts. The chain combines TRBV11-3 with TRBJ2-3; 10 nucleotides line up with TRBD2. CDR3 length: 15 residues. Germline V lookup: CDR1 SGHNT, CDR2 YENEEA. V lost 0 bases to trimming and J lost 4 bases; unmatched junction nucleotides: 1. Here the CDR3 reads CASSLEAGGPDTQYF. In DNA form, the CDR3 reads TGTGCCAGCAGCTTAGAAGCGGGAGGGCCAGATACGCAGTATTTT.

This clone occurred many times. The genes are TRBV10-3 and TRBJ2-7, with D perhaps matching TRBD2 (6 bases). Germline CDR1 ENHRY, CDR2 SYGVKD. This CDR3 comprises 15 residues. Trimming took 2 bases from V and 4 from J, leaving 15 bases between them. As DNA, the CDR3 is TGTGCCATCAGTGAGCGAAAGAGGAGGGGATACGAGCAGTACTTC. Protein product: CAISERKRRGYEQYF.

The chain combines TRBV7-2 with TRBJ2-7; 10 nucleotides line up with TRBD2. V lost 5 bases and J lost 7; bases outside the gene matches: 11. The V gene's germline CDR1 is SGHTA and CDR2 FQGNSA. This CDR3 is built from 15 residues. CDR3 sequence reads: CASSPRLAGAREQYF. The CDR3 DNA follows: TGTGCCAGCAGCCCCCGTCTAGCGGGGGCGAGAGAGCAGTACTTC. Full variable domain (remainder filled in from reference TRBV7-2 and TRBJ2-7): GAGVSQSPSNKVTEKGKDVELRCDPISGHTALYWYRQSLGQGLEFLIYFQGNSAPDKSGLPSDRFSAERTGGSVSTLTIQRTQQEDSAVYLCASSPRLAGAREQYFGPGTRLTVT.

The rearrangement uses TRBV11-3 and TRBJ1-1; TRBD1 is a possible D gene (5 bases). Germline lookup yields CDR1 SGHNT and CDR2 YENEEA. There are 17 residues in the CDR3. Trimming stripped 7 bases from V and 0 bases from J, with 21 bases between. The DNA for the CDR3 is TGTGCCAGCATGGCCCGGGCGGGGCGACTCCTGAACACTGAAGCTTTCTTT. Its translation is CASMARAGRLLNTEAFF.

The J gene is TRBJ1-6, the V gene TRBV4-3; TRBD1 is a possible D gene (6 bases). V was clipped by 1 base and J by 3 bases, with 13 bases between them. Germline V gene lookup returns CDR1 LGHNA and CDR2 YSLEER. The CDR3 consists of 17 residues. The CDR3 coding sequence is TGCGCCAGCAGCCAAGGGGGGGGGCAAGGCTATAATTCACCCCTCCACTTT. This translates into CASSQGGGQGYNSPLHF.

The rearrangement links TRBV19 to TRBJ1-2; TRBD1 is a possible D gene (6 bases). CDR3 size: 13 residues. V lost 5 bases, J lost 4 bases, and 11 bases lay in between. Per germline, CDR1 LNHDA and CDR2 SQIVND (reference sequence). CDR3 DNA sequence: TGTGCCAGTAGTCTAGGGGGAGCCTATGGCTACACCTTC. Residues: CASSLGGAYGYTF.

CDR3 nucleotides: TGTGCCAGCAGACAGGGTCGCGGCTATGGCTACACCTTC. Protein product: CASRQGRGYGYTF. V is TRBV5-6 and J is TRBJ1-2, with D perhaps matching TRBD1 (6 bases). The CDR3 runs 13 residues. Germline lookup yields CDR1 SGHDT and CDR2 YYEEEE. V was cut by 5 bases and J by 4 bases, with 12 bases left in between.

CDR3 sequence reads: CASSQVTGGNSPLHF. DNA for the CDR3: TGCGCCAGCAGCCAAGTGACAGGGGGTAATTCACCCCTCCACTTT. The chain links TRBV4-1 to TRBJ1-6; 9 nucleotides line up with TRBD1. Trimming at V came to 1 base and at J to 6 bases, leaving 1 base not matched to a gene. This CDR3 spans 15 amino acids. CDR1 MGHRA and CDR2 YSYEKL come from the germline V gene.

V gene TRBV5-4 combines with J gene TRBJ2-5, with D perhaps TRBD2 (5 bases). Trimming took off 5 bases at V and 4 bases at J, with 12 bases between the two ends. The germline V gene encodes CDR1 SGHNT and CDR2 YYREEE (reference sequence). The CDR3 is 13 amino acids. CDR3 sequence reads: CASRYGRAETQYF. The DNA of the CDR3 is TGTGCCAGCAGATACGGGCGGGCAGAGACCCAGTACTTC.

This clone was counted a single time. The chain is built from TRBV10-3 and TRBJ1-2; D possibly corresponds to TRBD1 (5 bases). From germline, CDR1 is ENHRY and CDR2 SYGVKD. The CDR3 is made up of 13 amino acids. With 0 bases removed from V and 8 bases from J, the gap between germline ends came to 10 bases. The CDR3: CAISESTGGGYTF. Written as DNA, the CDR3 is TGTGCCATCAGTGAGTCGACGGGGGGAGGCTACACCTTC.

The chain joins TRBV3-1 (or the pseudogene TRBV3-2) to TRBJ2-5; 8 bases match TRBD2. This CDR3 has 15 residues. V shed 4 bases and J 3 bases; nucleotides not matched to a gene: 7. The germline V gene encodes CDR1 LGHDT and CDR2 YNNKEL (reference sequence). CDR3 bases: TGTGCCAGCAGCCTAACTTGGCGGGGGGAAGAGACCCAGTACTTC. It translates to CASSLTWRGEETQYF.

CDR3 DNA: TGTGCCAGTAGTTATTTCGCTGAAGCTTTCTTT. It yields the protein CASSYFAEAFF. The V gene is TRBV19, the J gene TRBJ1-1; D is uncertain. Trimming removed 5 bases at V and 6 bases at J, with 7 bases between. Germline CDR1 reads LNHDA; CDR2 reads SQIVND (reference sequence). The CDR3 has 11 residues.

The chain links TRBV6-2 or TRBV6-3 to TRBJ2-5; tentative D call: TRBD1 (5 bases). V shed 0 bases and J shed 5 bases, with 16 bases lying between them. The length of the CDR3 is 16 residues. The germline V gene encodes CDR1 MNHEY and CDR2 SVGEGT. The chain's CDR3 is CASSYSGAGTLETQYF. The CDR3 DNA sequence: TGTGCCAGCAGTTACTCAGGGGCCGGTACCCTGGAGACCCAGTACTTC.

The chain has TRBV5-6 and TRBJ1-1, with 9 bases fitting TRBD1. V trimming: 4 bases; J trimming: 3 bases; junction bases outside the gene matches: 10. The CDR3 spans 16 residues. Germline CDR1 reads SGHDT; CDR2 reads YYEEEE. The CDR3 DNA follows: TGTGCCAGCAGCCCACAGGGGGCGGAAGGGTACACTGAAGCTTTCTTT. It codes for CASSPQGAEGYTEAFF. Variable domain in full (rest from reference TRBV5-6 and TRBJ1-1): DAGVTQSPTHLIKTRGQQVTLRCSPKSGHDTVSWYQQALGQGPQFIFQYYEEEERQRGNFPDRFSGHQFPNYSSELNVNALLLGDSALYLCASSPQGAEGYTEAFFGQGTRLTVV.

The V gene is TRBV5-1, the J gene TRBJ1-2; perhaps TRBD1 as D (5 bases). This CDR3 comprises 14 residues. In germline, CDR1 is SGHRS, CDR2 YFSETQ. Trimming pared 3 bases from V and 4 bases from J, leaving 13 bases between. CDR3 sequence reads: CASSYRAGPYGYTF. In DNA form, the CDR3 reads TGCGCCAGCAGCTACCGGGCAGGGCCCTATGGCTACACCTTC.

This chain links TRBV9 with TRBJ1-1; no firm D call. This CDR3 contains 12 residues. Germline-derived CDR1 and CDR2 are SGDLS and YYNGEE. V was shortened by 3 bases and J by 7 bases, with 10 bases between the two germline ends. This CDR3 is CASSALGGEAFF. In DNA, the CDR3 is TGTGCCAGCAGCGCACTAGGTGGTGAAGCTTTCTTT.

The rearrangement joins TRBV6-1 to TRBJ2-7; 9 bases are shared with TRBD1. The CDR3 loop spans 15 amino acids. With V trimmed by 3 bases and J by 6 bases, 9 bases remained unmatched. CDR1 is MNHNS, CDR2 SASEGT, per germline. DNA for the CDR3: TGTGCCAGCAGTGACCAACTGAAGACAGGGGGCGAGCAGTACTTC. Amino acid sequence: CASSDQLKTGGEQYF.

To note about this clone: The junction and the germline gene differ at one end; a read error may be behind it. This chain joins TRBV12-5 and TRBJ1-1; D unresolved. The length of the CDR3 is 13 residues. Germline V gene data show CDR1 as LGHNT and CDR2 as FRNRAP. The CDR3 protein is CASGLEPGAEAFF. The CDR3 region has the DNA TGTGCTAGTGGATTGGAACCAGGCGCTGAAGCTTTCTTT.

The chain has TRBV5-1 and TRBJ1-1; D gene ambiguous. This CDR3 region has 12 residues. CDR1 is SGHRS, CDR2 YFSETQ, per germline. V was shortened by 0 bases and J by 3 bases, with 3 bases between the two germline ends. CDR3 DNA: TGCGCCAGCAGCTTGGGAGACACTGAAGCTTTCTTT. It yields the protein CASSLGDTEAFF. Full variable domain (missing parts from reference TRBV5-1 and TRBJ1-1): KAGVTQTPRYLIKTRGQQVTLSCSPISGHRSVSWYQQTPGQGLQFLFEYFSETQRNKGNFPGRFSGRQFSNSRSEMNVSTLELGDSALYLCASSLGDTEAFFGQGTRLTVV.

V usage is TRBV4-3 and J usage is TRBJ2-2, with 8 bases matching TRBD1. Germline-derived CDR1 and CDR2 are LGHNA and YSLEER. The V gene end was trimmed by 2 bases and the J gene end by 6 bases; junction bases not matched to a gene: 11. The CDR3 runs to 17 residues. CDR3 sequence: CASSQNRDRLLAGELFF. The CDR3 coding sequence is TGCGCCAGCAGCCAAAACCGGGACAGGCTTTTGGCCGGGGAGCTGTTTTTT.

V gene TRBV9 combines with J gene TRBJ2-3; 9 bases align to TRBD2. The junction had 3 bases not matched to a gene; V was cut back by 3 bases and J by 1 base. The germline gives CDR1 SGDLS, CDR2 YYNGEE. The CDR3 is 15 amino acids. CDR3 sequence: CASSGGGRGTDTQYF. The CDR3 DNA reads as TGTGCCAGCAGCGGCGGCGGGAGGGGCACAGATACGCAGTATTTT.

This chain connects TRBV7-9 to TRBJ1-6; D unclear. Germline assignment: CDR1 SEHNR and CDR2 FQNEAQ (reference sequence). Trimming took 3 bases from V and 7 from J, leaving 19 bases between them. The CDR3 has 17 residues. The CDR3 protein is CASSLAYRGTGNSPLHF. Written as DNA, the CDR3 is TGTGCCAGCAGCTTGGCCTACCGGGGAACGGGGAATTCACCCCTCCACTTT.

The chain recombines TRBV18 with TRBJ1-5, with D perhaps TRBD1 (5 bases). Trimming removed 3 bases from V and 9 bases from J, with 15 bases in between. CDR1 is KGHSH, CDR2 LQKENI, per germline. The CDR3 is made up of 14 amino acids. CDR3 DNA: TGTGCCAGCTCACCGGGTAGGGTCCAGGGGCCCCAGCATTTT. Residues: CASSPGRVQGPQHF.

The chain combines TRBV18 with TRBJ2-7; TRBD2 is a possible D gene (5 bases). V lost 3 bases to trimming and J lost 3 bases, with 15 bases between them. The germline V gene encodes CDR1 KGHSH and CDR2 LQKENI. The CDR3 contains 15 residues. In DNA, the CDR3 is TGTGCCAGCTCACCCGCCGAGGGCCCTTTCTACGAGCAGTACTTC. The encoded protein is CASSPAEGPFYEQYF.

The chain uses TRBV3-1 (or the pseudogene TRBV3-2) and TRBJ2-3; D might be TRBD2 (5 bases). This CDR3 spans 16 amino acids. Germline values: CDR1 LGHDT, CDR2 YNNKEL (reference sequence). The V end lost 1 base, the J end lost 1 base, and 12 bases lay between the germline ends. CDR3 sequence: CASSQAGGRGTDTQYF. Written as DNA, the CDR3 is TGTGCCAGCAGCCAAGCGGGCGGGCGCGGCACAGATACGCAGTATTTT.

The chain combines TRBV7-2 with TRBJ2-7, with TRBD1 identical over 9 bases. After removal of 5 bases from V and 2 bases from J, the junction contained 4 bases not matched to a gene. This CDR3 has 14 residues. Per germline, CDR1 SGHTA and CDR2 FQGNSA. In DNA, the CDR3 is TGTGCCAGCAGCCGGGGACAGGGTCCCTACGAGCAGTACTTC. This translates into CASSRGQGPYEQYF.